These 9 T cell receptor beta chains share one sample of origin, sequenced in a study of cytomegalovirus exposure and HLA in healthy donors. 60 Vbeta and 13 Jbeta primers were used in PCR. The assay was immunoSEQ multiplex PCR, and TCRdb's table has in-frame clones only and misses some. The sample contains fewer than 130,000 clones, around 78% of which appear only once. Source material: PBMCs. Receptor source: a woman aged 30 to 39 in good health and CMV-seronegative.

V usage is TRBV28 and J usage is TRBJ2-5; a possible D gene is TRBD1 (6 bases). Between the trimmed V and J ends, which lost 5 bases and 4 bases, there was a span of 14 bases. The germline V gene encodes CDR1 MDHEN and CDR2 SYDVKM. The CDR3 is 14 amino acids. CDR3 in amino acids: CASSLRGLRETQYF. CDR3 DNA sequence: TGTGCCAGCAGTCTAAGGGGGTTGCGAGAGACCCAGTACTTC.

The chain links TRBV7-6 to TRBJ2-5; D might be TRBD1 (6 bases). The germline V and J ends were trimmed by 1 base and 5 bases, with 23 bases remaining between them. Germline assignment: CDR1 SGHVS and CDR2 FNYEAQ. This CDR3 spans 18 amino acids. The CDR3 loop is CASSLDPRSGVVRETQYF. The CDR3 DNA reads TGTGCCAGCAGCTTAGATCCCCGGTCAGGGGTGGTACGGGAGACCCAGTACTTC.

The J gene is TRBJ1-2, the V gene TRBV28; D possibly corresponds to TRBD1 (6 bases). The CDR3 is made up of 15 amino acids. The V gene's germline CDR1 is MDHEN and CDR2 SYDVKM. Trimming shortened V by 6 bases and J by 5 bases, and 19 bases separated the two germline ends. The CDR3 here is CASSQFEGQIYGYTF. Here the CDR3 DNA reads TGTGCCAGCAGCCAGTTTGAAGGACAGATTTATGGCTACACCTTC.

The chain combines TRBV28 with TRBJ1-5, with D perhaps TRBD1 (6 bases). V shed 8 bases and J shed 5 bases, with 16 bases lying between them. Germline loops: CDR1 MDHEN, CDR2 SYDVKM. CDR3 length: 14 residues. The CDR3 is CASGLQGLDQPQHF. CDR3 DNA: TGTGCCAGCGGCCTTCAGGGGCTGGATCAGCCCCAGCATTTT.

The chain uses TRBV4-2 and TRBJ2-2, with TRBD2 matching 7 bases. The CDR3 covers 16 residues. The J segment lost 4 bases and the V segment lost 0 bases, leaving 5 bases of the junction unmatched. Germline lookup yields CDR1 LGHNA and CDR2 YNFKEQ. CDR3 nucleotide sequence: TGTGCCAGCAGCCAAGAGGCGGGGGATTCCACCGGGGAGCTGTTTTTT. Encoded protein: CASSQEAGDSTGELFF.

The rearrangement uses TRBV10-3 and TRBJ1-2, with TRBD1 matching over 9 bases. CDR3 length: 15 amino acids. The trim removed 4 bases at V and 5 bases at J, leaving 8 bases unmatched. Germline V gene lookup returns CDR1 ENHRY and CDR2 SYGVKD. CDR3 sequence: CAISAEDRGDYGYTF. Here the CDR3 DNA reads TGTGCCATCAGTGCAGAGGACAGGGGCGATTATGGCTACACCTTC.

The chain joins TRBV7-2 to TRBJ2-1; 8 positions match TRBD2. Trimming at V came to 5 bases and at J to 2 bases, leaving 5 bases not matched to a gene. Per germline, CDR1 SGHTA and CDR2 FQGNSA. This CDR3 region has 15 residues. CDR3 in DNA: TGTGCCAGCAGCCGGGGGGGGACGACCTACAATGAGCAGTTCTTC. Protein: CASSRGGTTYNEQFF.

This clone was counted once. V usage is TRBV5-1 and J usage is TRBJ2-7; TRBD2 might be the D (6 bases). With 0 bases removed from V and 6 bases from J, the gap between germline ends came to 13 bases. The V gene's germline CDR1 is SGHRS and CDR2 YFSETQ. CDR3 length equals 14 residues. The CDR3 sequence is CASSLDGRSGEQYF. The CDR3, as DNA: TGCGCCAGCAGCTTGGACGGGAGAAGCGGCGAGCAGTACTTC.

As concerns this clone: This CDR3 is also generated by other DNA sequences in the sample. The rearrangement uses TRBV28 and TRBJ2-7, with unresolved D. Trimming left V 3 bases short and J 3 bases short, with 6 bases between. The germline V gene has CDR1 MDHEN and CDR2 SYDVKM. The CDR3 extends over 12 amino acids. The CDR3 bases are TGTGCCAGCAGTTTGTCCGGCTACGAGCAGTACTTC. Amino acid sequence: CASSLSGYEQYF.